This T cell receptor beta chain came from a study of blood T cells in healthy people across ages. The second PCR ran about 6 to 11 cycles with a sample-barcoded 5' primer and J-beta primers. TCRdb independently ran MiXCR on the 5' RACE reads; one entry per CDR3 protein. Of 850,000 to 1,300,000 distinct CDR3 sequences in the sample, roughly 45% were seen once. V was pared by 2 bases and J by 15 bases, with 11 bases between. This CDR3 spans 11 amino acids. In germline, CDR1 is MNHNY, CDR2 SVGAGI (reference sequence). This clonotype was obtained from a woman aged 55-70 years in good health. The sample consisted of blood. This chain links TRBV6-6 with TRBJ1-5, with a possible D match to TRBD1 (5 bases). The CDR3 DNA reads as TGTGCCAGCAGTTACGGGGCCTACCGGCATTTT. Translated: CASSYGAYRHF.